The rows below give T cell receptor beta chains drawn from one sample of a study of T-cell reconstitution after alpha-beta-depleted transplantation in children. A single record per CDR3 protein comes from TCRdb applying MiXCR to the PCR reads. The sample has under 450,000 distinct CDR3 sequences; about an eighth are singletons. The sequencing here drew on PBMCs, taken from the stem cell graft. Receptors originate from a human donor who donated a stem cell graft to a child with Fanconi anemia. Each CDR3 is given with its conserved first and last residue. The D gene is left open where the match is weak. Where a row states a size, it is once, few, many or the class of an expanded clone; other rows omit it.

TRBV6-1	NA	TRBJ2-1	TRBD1	CASSEREQGAEEQFF	TGTGCCAGCAGTGAACGAGAACAGGGGGCCGAAGAGCAGTTCTTC
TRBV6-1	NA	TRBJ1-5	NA	CASSEAGWNQPQHF	TGTGCCAGCAGTGAAGCCGGTTGGAATCAGCCCCAGCATTTT
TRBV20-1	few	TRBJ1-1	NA	CSASDGRRGRAEAFF	TGCAGTGCTAGTGACGGTAGAAGGGGTCGGGCTGAAGCTTTCTTT
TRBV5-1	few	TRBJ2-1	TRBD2	CASSPEVTSGYNEQFF	TGCGCCAGCAGCCCGGAGGTTACTAGCGGATACAATGAGCAGTTCTTC
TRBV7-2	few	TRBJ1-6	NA	CASTRYRVGNSPLHF	TGTGCCAGCACCAGATACAGGGTCGGGAATTCACCCCTCCACTTT
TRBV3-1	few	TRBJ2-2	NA	CASSQAESNTGELFF	TGTGCCAGCAGCCAAGCGGAATCGAACACCGGGGAGCTGTTTTTT
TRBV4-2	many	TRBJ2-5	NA	CASSQDGSIGETQYF	TGTGCCAGCAGCCAAGATGGAAGTATTGGAGAGACCCAGTACTTC
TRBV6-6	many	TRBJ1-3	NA	CASSGTGNTIYF	TGTGCCAGCAGCGGTACTGGAAACACCATATATTTT
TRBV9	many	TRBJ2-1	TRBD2	CASSVGSGGGSEEQFF	TGTGCCAGCAGCGTAGGTAGCGGGGGGGGTTCAGAGGAGCAGTTCTTC
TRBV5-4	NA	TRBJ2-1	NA	CASSTGAPYNEQFF	TGTGCCAGCAGCACTGGGGCTCCCTACAATGAGCAGTTCTTC